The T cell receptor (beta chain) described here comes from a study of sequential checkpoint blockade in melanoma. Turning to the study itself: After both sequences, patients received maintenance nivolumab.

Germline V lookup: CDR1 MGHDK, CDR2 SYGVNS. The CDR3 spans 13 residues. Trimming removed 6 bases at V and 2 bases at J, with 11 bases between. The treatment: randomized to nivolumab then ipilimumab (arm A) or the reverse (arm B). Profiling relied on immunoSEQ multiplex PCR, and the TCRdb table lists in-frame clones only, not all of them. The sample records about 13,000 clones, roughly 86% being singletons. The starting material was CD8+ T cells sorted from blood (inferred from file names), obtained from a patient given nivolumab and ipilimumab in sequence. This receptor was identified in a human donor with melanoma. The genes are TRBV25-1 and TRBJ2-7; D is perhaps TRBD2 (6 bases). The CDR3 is CASSFTSTYEQYF. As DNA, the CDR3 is TGTGCCAGCAGCTTTACTAGCACCTACGAGCAGTACTTC.